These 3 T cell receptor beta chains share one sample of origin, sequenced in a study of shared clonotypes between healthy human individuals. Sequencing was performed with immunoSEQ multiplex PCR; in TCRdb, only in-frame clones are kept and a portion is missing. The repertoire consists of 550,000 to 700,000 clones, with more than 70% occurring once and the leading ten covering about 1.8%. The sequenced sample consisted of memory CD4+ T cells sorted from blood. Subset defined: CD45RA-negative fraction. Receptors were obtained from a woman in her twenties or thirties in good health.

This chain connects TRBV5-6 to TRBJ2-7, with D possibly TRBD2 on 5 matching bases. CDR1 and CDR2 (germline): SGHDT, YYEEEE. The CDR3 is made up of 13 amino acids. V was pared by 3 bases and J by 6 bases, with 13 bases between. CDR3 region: CASSWEIMGEQYF. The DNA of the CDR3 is TGTGCCAGCAGCTGGGAGATTATGGGCGAGCAGTACTTC.

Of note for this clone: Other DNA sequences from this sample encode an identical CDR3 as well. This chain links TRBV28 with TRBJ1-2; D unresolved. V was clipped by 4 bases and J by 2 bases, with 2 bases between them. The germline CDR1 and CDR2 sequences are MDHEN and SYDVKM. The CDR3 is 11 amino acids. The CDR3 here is CASSSNYGYTF. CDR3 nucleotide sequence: TGTGCCAGCAGTTCGAACTATGGCTACACCTTC.

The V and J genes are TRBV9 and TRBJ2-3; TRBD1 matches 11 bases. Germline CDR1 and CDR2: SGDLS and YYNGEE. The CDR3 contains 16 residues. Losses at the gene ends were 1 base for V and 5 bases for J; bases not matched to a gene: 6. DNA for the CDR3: TGTGCCAGCAGCGTAATAGGACAGGGGGCATTAGATACGCAGTATTTT. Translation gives CASSVIGQGALDTQYF.